The source of this T cell receptor beta chain is a study of blood T cell repertoires in COVID-19. Germline-derived CDR1 and CDR2 are SGHDN and FVKESK. V shed 5 bases, J shed 6 bases, and the junction held 12 bases outside the gene matches. This CDR3 comprises 15 residues. Sequenced by immunoSEQ multiplex PCR; TCRdb stores in-frame clones only, minus some. The repertoire holds tens of thousands of clones, roughly 91% seen once, with around 0.52% in the top ten. This clonotype was sampled from a man aged 50 to 59 with COVID-19, enrolled during active disease. Sequencing input: peripheral blood. This chain uses TRBV14 with TRBJ2-7, with TRBD2 matching over 8 bases. The CDR3 reads CASSSFSGGTGEQYF. The CDR3 DNA follows: TGTGCCAGCAGCTCCTTCTCGGGGGGGACGGGCGAGCAGTACTTC.